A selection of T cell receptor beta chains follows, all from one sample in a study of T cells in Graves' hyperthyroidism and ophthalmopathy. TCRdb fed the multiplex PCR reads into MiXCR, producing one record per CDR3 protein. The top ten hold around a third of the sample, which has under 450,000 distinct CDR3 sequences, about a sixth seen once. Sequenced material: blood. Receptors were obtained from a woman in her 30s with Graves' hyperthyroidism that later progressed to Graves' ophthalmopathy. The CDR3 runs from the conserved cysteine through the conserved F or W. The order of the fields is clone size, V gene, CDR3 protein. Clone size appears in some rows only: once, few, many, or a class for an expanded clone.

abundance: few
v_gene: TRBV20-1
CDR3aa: CSAKPPGQGARLSDTQYF

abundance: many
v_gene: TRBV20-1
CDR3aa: CSATGGGTSTDTQYF

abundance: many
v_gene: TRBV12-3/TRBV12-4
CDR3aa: CASRKTGIDNQPQHF

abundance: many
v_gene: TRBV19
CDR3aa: CASSSGTGAGELFF

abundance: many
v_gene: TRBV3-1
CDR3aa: CASSQELGGRGNTEAFF

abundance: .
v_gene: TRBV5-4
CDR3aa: CASSGGLGVGEQYF

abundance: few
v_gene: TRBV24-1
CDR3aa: CATSDLFGNTGELFF

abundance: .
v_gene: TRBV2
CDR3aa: CAGSDSSGANVLTF

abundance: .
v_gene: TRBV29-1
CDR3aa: CSVEETLGQPQHF

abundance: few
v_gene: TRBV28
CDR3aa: CASSLFRTGTGYTF

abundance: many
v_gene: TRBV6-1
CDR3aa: CASSAWGRSSYNEQFF

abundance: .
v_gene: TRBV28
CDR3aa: CASRAQTLEAFF

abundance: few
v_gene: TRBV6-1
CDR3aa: CAGSRAGSSYEQYF

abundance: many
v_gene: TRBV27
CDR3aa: CASSLLGGGETQYF

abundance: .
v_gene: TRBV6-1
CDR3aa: CASSDLGGYEQYF

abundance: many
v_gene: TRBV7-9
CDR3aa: CASRERGGLVGETQYF

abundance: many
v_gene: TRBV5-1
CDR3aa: CASSFGASELPDTQYF

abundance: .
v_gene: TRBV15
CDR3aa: CATSRGRGRDEQFF

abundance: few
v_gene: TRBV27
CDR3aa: CASSLVSSGIYEQYF

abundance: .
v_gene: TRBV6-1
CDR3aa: CASPLAGDSYEQYF

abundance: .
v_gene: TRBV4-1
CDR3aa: CASSHGPGTSVYEQYF

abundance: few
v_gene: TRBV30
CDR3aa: CAWSVQGGEQYF

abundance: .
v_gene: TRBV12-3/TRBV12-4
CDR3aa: CASSLDINQPQHF

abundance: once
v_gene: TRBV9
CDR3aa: CASSPGWRSNQPQHF

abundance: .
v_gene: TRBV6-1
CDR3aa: CASSPLAGSADTQYF

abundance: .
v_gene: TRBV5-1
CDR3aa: CASSLGLAEDTGELFF

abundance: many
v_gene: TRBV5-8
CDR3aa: CASSQFLTSGSYNEQFF

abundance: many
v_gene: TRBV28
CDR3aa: CASSSRLGRRGEYQETQYF

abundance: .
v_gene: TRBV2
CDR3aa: CASSERGNTNTGELFF

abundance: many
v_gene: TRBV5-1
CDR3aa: CASSLEQGYEQYF

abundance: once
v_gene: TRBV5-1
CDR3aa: CASSFKGPQTNTGELFF

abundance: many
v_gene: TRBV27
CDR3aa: CASSVGTTGFGGYTF

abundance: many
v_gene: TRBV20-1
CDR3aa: CSARETGKGFNEQFF

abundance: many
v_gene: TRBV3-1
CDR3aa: CASSQEYSYNEQFF

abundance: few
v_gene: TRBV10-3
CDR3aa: CAIIGSRDNSPLHF

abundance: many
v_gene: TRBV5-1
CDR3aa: CASSLVGQGANEQFF

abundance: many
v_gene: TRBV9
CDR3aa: CASSVEGGGTDTQYF

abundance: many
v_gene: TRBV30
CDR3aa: CAWTGTGPFENNEQFF

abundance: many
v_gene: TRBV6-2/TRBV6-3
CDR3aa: CASSYSRTGVTEAFF

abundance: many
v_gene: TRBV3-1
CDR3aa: CASTLARTGSIHGYTF

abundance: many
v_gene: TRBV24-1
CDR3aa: CATREGSNTEAFF

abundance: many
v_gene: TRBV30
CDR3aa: CAWSVNRLGAFF

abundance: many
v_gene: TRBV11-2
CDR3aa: CASSLSSGREKLFF

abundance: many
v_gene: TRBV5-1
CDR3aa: CASSLGGAGPSSYEQYF

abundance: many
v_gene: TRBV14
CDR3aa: CASSQEGFRRGTYTKAFF

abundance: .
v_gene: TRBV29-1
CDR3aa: CSALGVGTGELFF

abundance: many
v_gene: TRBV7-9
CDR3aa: CASSTRASVRGEKLFF

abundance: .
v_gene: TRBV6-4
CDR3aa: CASSLLAGGLLDSYNEQFF